Listed below are T cell receptor beta chains from one sample, sequenced in a study of T cells in Graves' hyperthyroidism and ophthalmopathy. TCRdb recomputed calls from the multiplex PCR reads with MiXCR, one row per CDR3 protein. The sample records roughly 510,000 distinct CDR3 sequences, 40% to 50% being singletons. Material for sequencing was peripheral blood or thyroid tissue (not recorded which). The receptors come from an adult woman with Graves' disease, either hyperthyroidism or ophthalmopathy (not recorded which). Each CDR3 is given with its conserved first and last residue. D genes are given only for firm matches. Where a row states a size, it is once, few, many or the class of an expanded clone; other rows omit it.

TRBJ1-5	TRBV20-1	many	NA	TGCAGTGCTAGTGCCCAGTGGGAAAGCAATCAGCCCCAGCATTTT	CSASAQWESNQPQHF
TRBJ1-2	TRBV13	many	NA	TGTGCCAGCAGCTTAATCTCAAGGGACGCATTCTACACCTTC	CASSLISRDAFYTF
TRBJ2-7	TRBV24-1	NA	TRBD2	TGTGCCACCAGTGACCCTAGCGGGAGGGACGCCAACGAGCAGTACTTC	CATSDPSGRDANEQYF
TRBJ2-5	TRBV20-1	many	TRBD2	TGCAGTGCTAGGGGGGAACTAGCGGGAGGCTCGGAGGGTTTTGAGACCCAGTACTTC	CSARGELAGGSEGFETQYF
TRBJ1-2	TRBV10-3	NA	NA	TGTGCCATCAGTGAGCTGAGCTCCGGCGGCCGGGAGCATGGCTACACCTTC	CAISELSSGGREHGYTF
TRBJ2-2	TRBV27	NA	TRBD2	TGTGCCAGCAGACCTCTAGCGGGAGATACCGGGGAGCTGTTTTTT	CASRPLAGDTGELFF
TRBJ1-6	TRBV2	NA	NA	TGTGCCAGCAGCCTGACTAGCGGGGGTAACAATTCACCCCTCCACTTT	CASSLTSGGNNSPLHF
TRBJ1-5	TRBV7-9	NA	NA	TGTGCCAGCAGTCATAGGTCCAGCAATCAGCCCCAGCATTTT	CASSHRSSNQPQHF
TRBJ2-7	TRBV29-1	few	TRBD2	TGCAGCGTTGTTAGCGGGGGGGAGCAGTACTTC	CSVVSGGEQYF
TRBJ1-5	TRBV6-1	once	NA	TGTGCCGGCAGGGATAACAGCAATCAGCCCCAGCATTTT	CAGRDNSNQPQHF
TRBJ1-6	TRBV20-1	many	NA	TGCAGTGCTACAGGGGCTGGTGATTCACCCCTCCACTTT	CSATGAGDSPLHF